Below are 4 T cell receptor beta chains sequenced from a single sample in a study of T cell responses to AZD1222 COVID-19 vaccine. Sequenced by immunoSEQ multiplex PCR; TCRdb stores in-frame clones only, minus some. The repertoire holds approximately 130,000 clones, nearly 95% seen once, with around 0.91% in the top ten. This specimen consisted of peripheral blood, obtained on day 0 of AZD1222 vaccination. The receptors shown here come from an adult in good health.

V usage is TRBV7-9 and J usage is TRBJ2-5; 8 bases line up with TRBD1. Germline V gives CDR1 SEHNR, CDR2 FQNEAQ (reference sequence). This CDR3 is built from 15 residues. V was pared by 6 bases and J by 2 bases, with 8 bases of the junction left unmatched. CDR3 protein: CASSRRQGKQETQYF. The CDR3 coding sequence is TGTGCCAGCAGTCGTCGACAGGGGAAACAAGAGACCCAGTACTTC.

The V call is TRBV3-1 (or the pseudogene TRBV3-2), the J call TRBJ2-3; no definite D call. The CDR3 consists of 14 residues. V lost 0 bases and J 2 bases, leaving 6 bases between the germline ends. Germline V CDR1 and CDR2: LGHDT, YNNKEL (reference sequence). The CDR3 DNA follows: TGTGCCAGCAGCCAAGAGGGGAACACAGATACGCAGTATTTT. Protein: CASSQEGNTDTQYF.

The CDR3 DNA reads as TGTGCCAGCAGCGTAGGGGGGAATGCGGAAAAACTGTTTTTT. Its protein product is CASSVGGNAEKLFF. The V call is TRBV9, the J call TRBJ1-4; a weak D match, TRBD1 (5 bases). The CDR3 is made up of 14 amino acids. Germline-derived CDR1 and CDR2 are SGDLS and YYNGEE. The V gene lost 0 bases and the J gene lost 8 bases, with 11 bases spanning the gap. Complete variable domain (other parts from reference TRBV9 and TRBJ1-4): DSGVTQTPKHLITATGQRVTLRCSPRSGDLSVYWYQQSLDQGLQFLIQYYNGEERAKGNILERFSAQQFPDLHSELNLSSLELGDSALYFCASSVGGNAEKLFFGSGTQLSVL.

The rearrangement uses TRBV5-1 and TRBJ2-7; 8 bases map to TRBD1. The length of the CDR3 is 14 residues. The ends lost 6 bases at V and 2 bases at J; junction bases unmatched: 7. The germline V gene has CDR1 SGHRS and CDR2 YFSETQ. The DNA for the CDR3 is TGCGCCAGCACCGGACAGGGAGGAACCTACGAGCAGTACTTC. Protein: CASTGQGGTYEQYF.